These 10 T cell receptor beta chains share one sample of origin, sequenced in a study of OX40 agonist ivuxolimab in advanced cancers. The protocol was immunoSEQ multiplex PCR, while the TCRdb copy is restricted to in-frame clones and leaves out a portion. Counted here are some 90,000 clones, around nine tenths occurring once; the ten biggest clones make up 0.31%. Sequenced material: CD4+ or CD8+ T cells sorted from blood, taken in a trial of the OX40 agonist ivuxolimab. The source of these receptors is an adult with an advanced solid tumor such as melanoma, head and neck, liver or kidney cancer.

CDR3 residues: CASSYSPGTANTGELFF. The CDR3 DNA reads as TGCGCCAGCAGCTACTCCCCCGGGACAGCGAACACCGGGGAGCTGTTTTTT. The chain uses TRBV5-1 and TRBJ2-2; 7 nucleotides agree with TRBD1. Trimming cost V 3 bases and J 0 bases; bases outside gene matches: 8. The CDR3 extends over 17 amino acids. CDR1 and CDR2 from the germline V gene are SGHRS and YFSETQ.

This clone was seen only a few times. This rearrangement joins TRBV11-2 to TRBJ1-1, with D maybe TRBD1 (5 bases). With 4 bases removed from V and 1 base from J, the gap between germline ends came to 13 bases. The CDR3 contains 15 residues. Germline V lookup: CDR1 SGHAT, CDR2 FQNNGV. The CDR3 here is CASSSAGWGNTEAFF. Here the CDR3 DNA reads TGTGCCAGCAGCTCAGCAGGGTGGGGGAACACTGAAGCTTTCTTT.

The chain has TRBV6-1 and TRBJ2-7; TRBD2 aligns across 10 bases. CDR3 length equals 13 residues. Germline V CDR1 and CDR2: MNHNS, SASEGT. Trimming took 7 bases from V and 3 from J; bases not matched to a gene: 3. CDR3 bases: TGTGCCAGCACAGCGGGGGGGAGCTACGAGCAGTACTTC. Translated: CASTAGGSYEQYF.

CDR3 sequence (DNA): TGTGCCACCGAAGTCAGGGACGGAAACTATGGCTACACCTTC. Translated, it gives CATEVRDGNYGYTF. The rearrangement uses TRBV6-6 and TRBJ1-2, with D maybe TRBD1 (5 bases). CDR3 length: 14 residues. V was pared by 10 bases and J by 2 bases, with 17 bases between. The germline CDR1 and CDR2 sequences are MNHNY and SVGAGI (reference sequence).

V gene TRBV7-3 combines with J gene TRBJ1-1; D gene unclear. CDR3 length: 13 residues. The V gene's germline CDR1 is SGHTA and CDR2 FQGTGA. V was clipped by 5 bases and J by 1 base, with 8 bases between them. The CDR3 DNA follows: TGTGCCAGCAGCATAAGACAGAACACTGAAGCTTTCTTT. Protein sequence: CASSIRQNTEAFF.

The chain employs TRBV19 and TRBJ1-4; D unclear. Looked up from germline, CDR1 is LNHDA and CDR2 is SQIVND (reference sequence). There are 16 residues in the CDR3. V lost 3 bases to trimming and J lost 0 bases, with 11 bases between them. The CDR3 DNA reads TGTGCCAGTAGTATTGGTTTGGCAGCAACTAATGAAAAACTGTTTTTT. It codes for CASSIGLAATNEKLFF.

The V gene is TRBV5-8, the J gene TRBJ1-5; 9 bases match TRBD1. The CDR3 has 18 residues. V dropped 4 bases and J dropped 2; count of bases not matched to a gene: 13. Germline CDR1 is SGHTS and CDR2 is YDEGEE. CDR3 sequence (DNA): TGTGCCAGCAGCCAAGGGACAGGGTCCGGGTCGGGCAATCAGCCCCAGCATTTT. It codes for CASSQGTGSGSGNQPQHF.

The gene calls are TRBV5-5 and TRBJ2-5; 12 bases map to TRBD1. CDR3 length: 15 residues. Germline V CDR1 and CDR2: SGHKS, YYEKEE (reference sequence). J lost 5 bases, V lost 4 bases, and 6 bases had no gene match. The CDR3 here is CASSLGTGGVETQYF. The CDR3 coding sequence is TGTGCCAGCAGCCTAGGGACAGGGGGCGTGGAGACCCAGTACTTC.

The rearrangement joins TRBV4-3 to TRBJ2-6; TRBD1 is a possible D gene (5 bases). Germline loops: CDR1 LGHNA, CDR2 YSLEER. Trimming left V 0 bases short and J 0 bases short, with 9 bases between. There are 17 residues in the CDR3. This CDR3 reads CASSQDRAISGANVLTF. CDR3 bases: TGCGCCAGCAGCCAAGACAGGGCGATCTCTGGGGCCAACGTCCTGACTTTC.

This rearrangement joins TRBV5-1 to TRBJ1-5, with TRBD1 matching over 7 bases. V lost 3 bases to trimming and J lost 5 bases; unmatched junction nucleotides: 8. The CDR3 consists of 15 residues. CDR1 is SGHRS and CDR2 is YFSETQ in the germline V gene. The CDR3: CASSSAAGGDQPQHF. CDR3 nucleotides: TGCGCCAGCAGCTCGGCGGCAGGGGGGGATCAGCCCCAGCATTTT.